The 8 T cell receptor beta chains in this list originate from one sample, sequenced in a study of molecular identifiers for immune sequencing clone quantification. A single record per CDR3 protein comes from TCRdb applying MiXCR to the PCR reads. The table records about 40,000 distinct CDR3 sequences, about 18% of them present only once. Sequences were obtained from naive CD8+ T cells from blood, with Jurkat cell RNA spiked in. As to subset: FACS-sorted CD8+CD4-CCR7+CD45RA+ naive T cells. All receptors derive from a human donor in good health. Some libraries in this study had Jurkat cell RNA spiked in.

As regards this clonotype: Mismatch with germline at one junction end may stem from a read error. The rearrangement links TRBV2 to TRBJ2-7; D possibly corresponds to TRBD1 (6 bases). From germline, CDR1 is SNHLY and CDR2 FYNNEI. This CDR3 contains 16 residues. CDR3 loop: CASQNRDSIPHYERYF. CDR3 DNA sequence: TGTGCCAGCCAGAACAGGGATTCAATCCCCCACTACGAGCGGTACTTC.

Turning to this clonotype: One end of the junction varies from germline; a read error may be responsible. V gene TRBV4-1 combines with J gene TRBJ2-7; unclear D gene. The CDR3 length is 13 residues. CDR1 is MGHRA and CDR2 is YSYEKL in the germline V gene. CDR3 residues: CASSQALAYERYF. Written as DNA, the CDR3 is TGCGCCAGCAGCCAAGCGCTGGCCTACGAGCGGTACTTC.

The sample holds many counts of this clonotype. This sequence joins TRBV4-3 and TRBJ2-1, with D uncertain. This CDR3 contains 16 residues. V was shortened by 1 base and J by 0 bases, with 10 bases between the two germline ends. Germline assignment: CDR1 LGHNA and CDR2 YSLEER. CDR3 DNA sequence: TGCGCCAGCAGCCAAGTTCGGGCAAGCTCCTACAATGAGCAGTTCTTC. This sequence encodes CASSQVRASSYNEQFF.

In its sample, this clonotype was seen many times. V and J are TRBV9 and TRBJ2-7; no clear D gene. V gave up 2 bases and J gave up 4 bases, with 13 bases separating them. The germline V gene has CDR1 SGDLS and CDR2 YYNGEE. CDR3 length: 14 amino acids. The CDR3, as DNA: TGTGCCAGCAGCGTGGGCCCGAATGGGTACGAGCAGTACTTC. The encoded protein is CASSVGPNGYEQYF.

There are a few counts of this clonotype. The J gene is TRBJ2-7, the V gene TRBV14, with a possible D match to TRBD1 (5 bases). Trimming shortened V by 1 base and J by 4 bases, and 8 bases separated the two germline ends. Germline V gene sequence: CDR1 SGHDN, CDR2 FVKESK. The CDR3 is made up of 13 amino acids. The CDR3 DNA sequence: TGTGCCAGCAGCCAAGGACAGAGATACGAGCAGTACTTC. Translating it yields CASSQGQRYEQYF. The whole variable domain, remainder taken from reference TRBV14 and TRBJ2-7, is EAGVTQFPSHSVIEKGQTVTLRCDPISGHDNLYWYRRVMGKEIKFLLHFVKESKQDESGMPNNRFLAERTGGTYSTLKVQPAELEDSGVYFCASSQGQRYEQYFGPGTRLTVT.

This clonotype was seen only a few times. The chain employs TRBV28 and TRBJ2-2; 9 nucleotides align to TRBD2. The CDR3 covers 16 residues. CDR1 and CDR2 from the germline V gene are MDHEN and SYDVKM. Unmatched junction bases numbered 3, after V lost 1 base and J lost 3 bases. CDR3 region: CASSLFGTSHTGELFF. The CDR3 bases are TGTGCCAGCAGTTTATTTGGGACTAGCCACACCGGGGAGCTGTTTTTT.

As concerns this clonotype: One base away lies a much larger clone, so this may be a sequencing read error. V and J are TRBV7-2 and TRBJ2-7; the match to TRBD2 covers 9 bases. With 7 bases clipped from V and 2 bases from J, the junction kept 12 bases outside the gene matches. From germline, CDR1 is SGHTA and CDR2 FQGNSA. The CDR3 contains 16 residues. The CDR3 coding sequence is TGTGCCAGCAACTTGTCGACTAGCGGCCCAACCTACGAGCAGTACTTC. This gives the protein CASNLSTSGPTYEQYF.

This clonotype appeared many times. V gene TRBV27 combines with J gene TRBJ2-7; D may be TRBD2 (6 bases). The CDR3 extends over 11 amino acids. The germline CDR1 and CDR2 sequences are MNHEY and SMNVEV (reference sequence). The V end was cut by 3 bases, the J end by 7 bases, with 7 bases between. This CDR3 reads CASSFGGEQYF. CDR3 sequence (DNA): TGTGCCAGCAGTTTCGGGGGAGAGCAGTACTTC.